This TCR beta chain was found in a study of cytomegalovirus exposure and HLA in healthy donors (dated by TCRdb to the late 2010s). About the study as a whole: An earlier analysis of some 600 of the donors reported around 280 Gb of sequence data and 100 million to 120 million unique TCR beta sequences obtained from approximately 180 million T cells. About 5 DR-DQ haplotypes were handled as single units for association and clustering, since linkage in the cohort was strong. Using immunosequencing, the study profiled T cell repertoires from some 670 subjects and related those repertoires to cytomegalovirus serostatus. To study patterns of TCR occurrence, a later analysis re-analyzed previously published TCR beta repertoires from around 660 donors and added high-resolution HLA genotyping. Genome-wide SNP genotypes for about three fifths of the roughly 700 donors were used in a later genetic analysis, which treated that subset as a discovery cohort. The study was designed to test whether signatures of past pathogen exposure could be identified by cataloging public T cell receptors. In an earlier analysis of 587 of the donors, high-throughput TCR beta sequencing was used to judge whether each TCR beta V gene segment behaved as functional or pseudogenic. The later analysis used no new phenotypic data to find candidate immune exposures, relying instead on TCR beta sequences and their occurrence across donors. HLA typing covered class I and class II loci at four-digit resolution. The number of typed donors differed by locus: roughly 629-630 for A, B, C, DRB1 and DQB1; approximately 530 for DQA1; roughly 600 for DPA1; and some 470 for DPB1. In addition to the first cohort of 500 to 850 subjects, a separate validation cohort of approximately 130 different subjects was used. Of the roughly 400 genotyped donors, more than 75% were placed in the genetic ancestry cluster associated with self-reported Caucasian donors. To predict cytomegalovirus infection status, the study brought together high-throughput TCR immunosequencing, statistical association of individual TCRs with disease status, and machine learning. Donor age, sex, ethnicity and CMV serostatus were collected together with the repertoire data. About 280 gigabases of sequencing data and roughly 80 million unique TCR sequences made up an early release that covered approximately 650 HLA-typed donors. All discovery cohort repertoires had been generated using a single sequencing platform. On average, around 200,000 unique TCR beta nucleotide sequences were sequenced per donor among about 400 genotyped donors of the cohort, with approximately 18% of those sequences being non-productive.

The cohort consisted of some 730 healthy bone marrow donors. At the time of sampling, all cohort members were nominally healthy, though unrecorded immune exposures were likely present. The donor was CMV seropositive and belonged to the group of 250 to 350 seropositive cohort members. A peripheral blood sample was provided by each donor, and peripheral blood mononuclear cells were used for TCR beta sequencing. The Qiagen DNeasy Blood Extraction Kit was used to extract genomic DNA from the blood cell samples. As regards this clone: The specificity of this receptor is unknown. The input lacks base qualities; no much larger clone sits a single base away.

The library was produced with the immunoSEQ multiplex PCR assay. The multiplex PCR relied on a mix of 60 forward primers for TCR Vbeta segments and 13 reverse primers for TCR Jbeta segments. The CDR3 region of rearranged TCR beta genes was amplified from genomic DNA with a multiplex PCR assay. On the Illumina HiSeq System, the amplified TCR beta libraries were sequenced as 87-base-pair reads. As for how the authors treated the data: A later analysis tallied approximately 87 million unique TCR beta chains across the 666 repertoires, and about 12 million of those chains were shared by two or more donors. Raw reads were error-corrected and collapsed into unique sequences with a nearest-neighbor algorithm that merged closely related sequences to remove PCR and sequencing errors. Alignment of CDR3 sequences to IMGT reference sequences was used to assign V, D and J gene segments. For a sequence to be retained, a match of at least six nucleotides to both a V gene segment and a J gene segment was required. Rearrangements were classified as productive when the CDR3 lacked stop codons and remained in frame with V and J, and all other rearrangements were classified as non-productive. CDR3 was defined according to IMGT convention as the region running from the second conserved V-encoded cysteine to the conserved J-encoded phenylalanine. The earlier analysis of roughly 590 of the donors excluded sequences that lacked an unambiguous match to a single V gene segment. In an earlier analysis of a few hundred of the donors, V segments were called functional above 56.7% productive rearrangements and were called segregating when the between-donor standard deviation exceeded 5%. A statistical classification framework was developed to diagnose cytomegalovirus status using the catalog of TCR beta chain sequences. A later analysis assigned V and J genes by comparing TCR nucleotide sequences with IMGT/GENE-DB human TR gene sequences. The TCRdist pipeline was used in a later analysis to assign CDR3 sequences and most-parsimonious VDJ recombination scenarios. A later analysis defined each TCR beta chain by its CDR3 amino acid sequence plus V-gene family, and excluded reads lacking a unique V-gene family. As a way to deal with suspected cross-contamination and a sequencing artifact, a later analysis dropped more than 500 nucleotide sequences that were highly shared and had low generation probability. For each public chain, a later analysis derived a clonal expansion index from normalized ranks of inferred template counts within each repertoire. Generation probabilities in a later analysis came from a VDJ recombination model fitted to out-of-frame rearrangements, and those results were checked against IGoR. In a later analysis, TCR-TCR, TCR-HLA and TCR-CMV co-occurrence was scored with hypergeometric tests, and a repertoire-size bias correction was applied to TCR pairs. To estimate false discovery rates, a later analysis permuted the HLA or CMV assignments 20 times. In a later analysis, co-occurring TCRs were grouped with DBSCAN, and TCRdist sequence similarity was added when clustering was performed within HLA-allele-positive subsets. Co-occurrence clustering excluded repertoires with fewer than 30,000 or more than 120,000 public chains, plus five with anomalous nucleotide sharing. TCRdb retrieved this table from immuneACCESS and kept in-frame rearrangements only. Not all clones are present; in checked studies, unresolved V genes account for under half, and no reason is known for the remainder. The DNA gave D and trimming, while V, J and clone size come from that table. The sample profile shows about 160,000 clones; just over 70% of them were found once. Clones ranked in the top ten supply about 4.3% of the sample.

Points the paper makes about the study in general: Across donors, most TCR sequences were observed very rarely, whereas some public TCRs were present in many individuals. It was suggested by the authors that the approach could potentially be generalized to other disease states and immunological phenotypes. In a later analysis, 16,951 TCR beta sequences were associated with specific HLA alleles at a false discovery rate of 0.05. The classifier was reported to diagnose cytomegalovirus status with high specificity and sensitivity in both the original and validation cohorts. A few of the identified cytomegalovirus-associated TCR beta chains were confirmed in vitro to be specific for cytomegalovirus antigens. A further reported finding was that TCR beta sequences accurately predicted the HLA-A and HLA-B alleles for most subjects in the first cohort. Roughly uniform sequencing depth across donors was assumed in presence/absence analyses, although this assumption may not hold. Linkage disequilibrium might explain the correlated functional status among segregating V segments, but an unknown experimental factor could not be ruled out. Broadly in line with IMGT annotations, most TCR beta V segments showed up in productive rearrangements about 87% or about 30% of the time in an earlier analysis of several hundred of the donors. In a later analysis, the rate of TCR association differed among HLA loci, with DRB1 alleles having the most associated TCRs and HLA-C alleles having the fewest. Assigning TCR associations to individual alleles was difficult when HLA alleles, especially DR and DQ, strongly co-occurred. Because some donors lacked HLA typing at each locus, the association tests relied only on the typed subset. The cohort was sequenced for TCR beta chains only, and without alpha or paired-chain data the features that could be detected were limited. The only immune exposure information available for the cohort was CMV serostatus. According to a later genetic analysis, donors in an Asian-associated ancestry cluster had fewer N-insertions in productive TCRs than the roughly 670-donor mean. According to a later analysis, parvovirus B19, influenza, CMV and Epstein-Barr virus appeared linked to several top co-occurrence clusters. In a later analysis, most CMV-associated TCR beta chains were found to appear HLA-restricted, with HLA associations seemingly driven largely by CMV exposure. In a later analysis, HLA-associated TCR beta chains were found to be more clonally expanded and to have lower generation probabilities than equally common non-associated chains. The sequencing pipeline was judged likely to have produced a cluster of highly shared sequence variants as a technical artifact. The study listed 150 to 200 TCR beta chains as associated with cytomegalovirus. Because counts were too low, about 15 rarely observed V segments, including chromosome 9 orphons, were left out of the earlier analysis of 587 of the donors. In a later genetic analysis, a missense DCLRE1C variant was associated with V-gene and J-gene trimming of TCR beta chains, and the association was replicated in an independent cohort.

Sequencing was done on a sample of PBMCs. This TCR was sampled from a man between 18 and 35 years old in good health and CMV-seropositive.

The CDR3 protein is CAWGQGAEGSPLHF. The DNA sequence is given as TGTGCCTGGGGACAGGGGGCCGAGGGTTCACCCCTCCACTTT. The chain is made from TRBV30 and TRBJ1-6; TRBD1 lines up with 11 middle nucleotides. There are 14 amino acids in the CDR3, from cysteine to phenylalanine inclusive. This entry keeps only the CDR3 DNA: 42 bases, framed from base 1. The germline V gene (reference sequence) specifies GTSNPN as CDR1 and SVGIG as CDR2. Compared with germline, V lacks 5 bases and J lacks 9 bases; bases without a gene match: 6.